The 10 T cell receptor beta chains presented below share a single source sample, sequenced in a study of CD8 T cells in ankylosing spondylitis. These receptors' targets are unknown. Regarding the study as a whole: One TCR beta motif, made up of eight or nine highly homologous variants, appeared characteristic of ankylosing spondylitis blood.

TCRdb redid the calling of the 5' RACE reads with MiXCR, one entry per CDR3 protein. Altogether about 840,000 distinct CDR3 sequences are present, about 12% being singletons, with the ten largest covering just over 0.5%. The specimen was blood, either unsorted or a sorted T cell fraction (not recorded which). The receptor source for this set is a male donor with ankylosing spondylitis.

The genes are TRBV5-1 and TRBJ2-6; 7 nucleotides agree with TRBD2. The CDR3 consists of 15 residues. Germline trimming cut 3 bases from V and 4 bases from J; bases unmatched to any gene: 4. Germline CDR1 reads SGHRS; CDR2 reads YFSETQ. Written as DNA, the CDR3 is TGCGCCAGCAGCTCGCCGGGAGGAGGGGCCAACGTCCTGACTTTC. Translating gives CASSSPGGGANVLTF.

J is TRBJ1-1 and V is TRBV20-1; no firm D call. The length of the CDR3 is 12 residues. The germline V and J ends were trimmed by 8 bases and 5 bases, with 15 bases remaining between them. Germline CDR1 reads DFQATT; CDR2 reads SNEGSKA (reference sequence). The CDR3 loop reads CSTGRALTEAFF. The CDR3 region has the DNA TGCAGTACTGGTAGGGCGCTGACTGAAGCTTTCTTT.

In this sample, this clonotype turned up a few times. The V call is TRBV7-2, the J call TRBJ2-5, with no clear D. From germline, CDR1 is SGHTA and CDR2 FQGNSA. Trimming cost V 2 bases and J 9 bases, with 10 bases left between them. This CDR3 has 12 residues. This CDR3 is CASSLIRGSQYF. The CDR3 coding sequence is TGTGCCAGCAGCTTAATACGAGGCTCCCAGTACTTC. The complete variable domain, with remaining parts taken from reference TRBV7-2 and TRBJ2-5, reads GAGVSQSPSNKVTEKGKDVELRCDPISGHTALYWYRQSLGQGLEFLIYFQGNSAPDKSGLPSDRFSAERTGGSVSTLTIQRTQQEDSAVYLCASSLIRGSQYFGPGTRLLVL.

The rearrangement joins TRBV4-2 to TRBJ2-3; the D gene is possibly TRBD1 (6 bases). Between the trimmed V and J ends, which lost 2 bases and 2 bases, there was a span of 14 bases. This CDR3 is built from 16 residues. CDR1 and CDR2 (germline): LGHNA, YNFKEQ. The CDR3 here is CASSQIRDTYTDTQYF. CDR3 nucleotides: TGTGCCAGCAGCCAAATCCGGGACACCTACACAGATACGCAGTATTTT.

This chain connects TRBV10-3 to TRBJ2-3; D possibly corresponds to TRBD2 (5 bases). The germline V gene encodes CDR1 ENHRY and CDR2 SYGVKD. V was shortened by 3 bases and J by 2 bases, with 15 bases between the two germline ends. CDR3 length equals 16 residues. CDR3 residues: CAISERGQSYTDTQYF. CDR3 sequence (DNA): TGTGCCATCAGTGAACGGGGTCAAAGCTACACAGATACGCAGTATTTT.

The chain is built from TRBV9 and TRBJ2-3, with D perhaps given as TRBD1 or TRBD2 (6 bases each). This CDR3 region has 16 residues. Germline CDR1 and CDR2: SGDLS and YYNGEE. V lost 2 bases to trimming and J lost 2 bases, with 15 bases between them. This CDR3 reads CASSVRRGGNTDTQYF. In DNA, the CDR3 is TGTGCCAGCAGCGTCAGACGAGGGGGGAACACAGATACGCAGTATTTT.

V usage is TRBV29-1 and J usage is TRBJ2-3, with D perhaps matching TRBD1 (6 bases). Between the trimmed V and J ends, which lost 7 bases and 4 bases, there was a span of 18 bases. Germline lookup yields CDR1 SQVTM and CDR2 ANQGSEA. This CDR3 has 14 amino acids. The CDR3 DNA follows: TGCAGCGCCGGGATGACAGGTGGGCCAGATACGCAGTATTTT. Residues: CSAGMTGGPDTQYF.

As concerns this clonotype: The junction shows a germline mismatch at one end, possibly a read error. The chain joins TRBV6-1 to TRBJ1-3, with 7 nucleotides matching TRBD1. The CDR3 is made up of 14 amino acids. Germline V gene lookup returns CDR1 MNHNS and CDR2 SASEGT. The CDR3 here is CASRQTGDGDTIYF. The DNA for the CDR3 is TGTGCCAGCAGACAAACAGGGGATGGAGACACCATATATTTT.

This clonotype appeared many times. The rearrangement links TRBV7-6 to TRBJ2-3; D is undetermined. The germline gives CDR1 SGHVS, CDR2 FNYEAQ. The CDR3 has 12 residues. Trimming stripped 3 bases from V and 5 bases from J, with 6 bases between. Here the CDR3 reads CASSFVEDTQYF. CDR3 DNA: TGTGCCAGCAGCTTCGTGGAAGATACGCAGTATTTT. The full variable domain, rest sourced from reference TRBV7-6 and TRBJ2-3, is GAGVSQSPRYKVTKRGQDVALRCDPISGHVSLYWYRQALGQGPEFLTYFNYEAQQDKSGLPNDRFSAERPEGSISTLTIQRTEQRDSAMYRCASSFVEDTQYFGPGTRLTVL.

This clonotype was picked up a small number of times. The rearrangement links TRBV6-5 to TRBJ1-2, with D unclear. This CDR3 is built from 12 residues. Trimming took 6 bases from V and 7 from J, leaving 12 bases between them. Germline V gene sequence: CDR1 MNHEY, CDR2 SVGAGI. The CDR3 reads CASRTGFGGYTF. The DNA for the CDR3 is TGTGCCAGCAGAACGGGCTTCGGTGGCTACACCTTC.